One sample yielded the 3 T cell receptor beta chains listed below, sequenced in a study of T-cell memory formation after mild COVID-19. TCRdb reprocessed the 5' RACE reads via MiXCR and lists one record per CDR3 protein. The profile shows 550,000 to 600,000 distinct CDR3 sequences, about 20% of them singletons. Sequences were obtained from PBMCs or a T cell subset sorted from them (not recorded which). These receptors were obtained from an adult woman who had mild COVID-19 (a few samples of this study predate the infection). Cell type and time point are not known.

In its sample, this clonotype was seen a few times. This sequence joins TRBV3-1 and TRBJ2-1, with 10 bases identical to TRBD2. Germline CDR1 and CDR2: LGHDT and YNNKEL (reference sequence). Trimming removed 3 bases from V and 7 bases from J; junction bases left unmatched: 9. This CDR3 is 16 amino acids long. CDR3 bases: TGTGCCAGCAGCCACATATTACTAGCGGGGAGGAATGAGCAGTTCTTC. Translating it yields CASSHILLAGRNEQFF.

The chain carries TRBV3-1 and TRBJ2-1; maybe TRBD2 (5 bases). Trimming shortened V by 3 bases and J by 4 bases, and 10 bases separated the two germline ends. This CDR3 contains 14 residues. The germline V gene encodes CDR1 LGHDT and CDR2 YNNKEL (reference sequence). The CDR3 loop reads CASSHFRDYNEQFF. CDR3 nucleotide sequence: TGTGCCAGCAGCCACTTCCGGGATTACAATGAGCAGTTCTTC.

This clonotype was recorded a few times. This chain joins TRBV4-3 and TRBJ1-4; D might be TRBD1 (5 bases). Deletions cut 4 bases from V and 12 bases from J, with 18 bases between. CDR3 size: 14 residues. Per germline, CDR1 LGHNA and CDR2 YSLEER. CDR3 amino acids: CASSRWGENGELFF. CDR3 coding DNA: TGCGCCAGCAGCCGATGGGGGGAGAATGGGGAACTGTTTTTT.